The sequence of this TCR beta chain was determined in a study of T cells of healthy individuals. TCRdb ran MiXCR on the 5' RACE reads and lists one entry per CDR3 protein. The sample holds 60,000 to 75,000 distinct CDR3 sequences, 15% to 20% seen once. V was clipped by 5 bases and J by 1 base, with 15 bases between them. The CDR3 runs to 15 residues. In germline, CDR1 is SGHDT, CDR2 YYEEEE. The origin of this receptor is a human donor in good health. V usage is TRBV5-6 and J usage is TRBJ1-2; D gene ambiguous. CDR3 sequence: CASSLILTVNYGYTF. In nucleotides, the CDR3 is TGTGCCAGCAGTTTGATATTAACAGTTAACTATGGCTACACCTTC.